What follows is one T cell receptor beta chain and its context. Its antigen is not known. Investigators performed immunoSEQ version v3.0 at survey level. Sequencing was designed to cover roughly 40,000-55,000 T-cell genomes in each sample. Libraries were prepared by immunoSEQ multiplex PCR; TCRdb keeps only in-frame clonotypes and omits some of them. The repertoire holds around 28,000 clones, with about 89% as singletons. This record comes from a study of long-term antiretroviral therapy in people with HIV. Study summary: Samples from the earliest time points predate the 2015 immediate-ART recommendation by about a decade. Study-wide findings and caveats: ART-treated samples gained diversity yet remained below transplant donor controls. The repertoire was dominated at all time points by clones expanded before ART.

This sequence originates from a man younger than 35 with HIV. The sample here was unsorted PBMCs, taken 3.1 years after starting antiretroviral therapy.

CDR3 DNA: TGTGCCAGCAGCTTAGGCCTTCTCCGGGGGGGCCCAGATACGCAGTATTTT. Protein sequence: CASSLGLLRGGPDTQYF. This sequence joins TRBV11-2 and TRBJ2-3; 8 bases fit TRBD2. The germline V gene encodes CDR1 SGHAT and CDR2 FQNNGV. The CDR3 is 17 amino acids. V was pared by 1 base and J by 4 bases, with 10 bases of the junction left unmatched.